A single sample gave rise to the 17 T cell receptor beta chains below, sequenced in a study of blood T cell repertoires in COVID-19. The data were produced by immunoSEQ multiplex PCR, yet TCRdb's version contains in-frame clones alone and is incomplete. The profile shows some 72,000 clones, 86% of them singletons. Sequencing was done on a sample of peripheral blood. Every receptor here comes from a man in his fifties or sixties with active or convalescent COVID-19.

CDR3 sequence reads: CASIKAGGLYNEQFF. The DNA for the CDR3 is TGTGCCAGCATCAAAGCGGGGGGTCTTTACAATGAGCAGTTCTTC. The chain couples TRBV27 to TRBJ2-1; TRBD2 agrees at 9 bases. The trim removed 7 bases at V and 4 bases at J, leaving 8 bases unmatched. CDR3 length: 15 residues. The germline V gene encodes CDR1 MNHEY and CDR2 SMNVEV (reference sequence).

V gene TRBV29-1 combines with J gene TRBJ1-5; D uncertain. This CDR3 has 13 amino acids. Between the trimmed V and J ends, which lost 0 bases and 4 bases, there was a span of 7 bases. The germline gives CDR1 SQVTM, CDR2 ANQGSEA. The CDR3 coding sequence is TGCAGCGTTGAAGAGGAGAGGAATCAGCCCCAGCATTTT. Its protein is CSVEEERNQPQHF.

The chain has TRBV7-2 and TRBJ2-2; TRBD2 might be the D (5 bases). Between the trimmed V and J ends, which lost 1 base and 1 base, there was a span of 7 bases. This CDR3 contains 15 residues. Germline CDR1 is SGHTA and CDR2 is FQGNSA. CDR3 sequence (DNA): TGTGCCAGCAGCTTAGGAGGGAAGAACACCGGGGAGCTGTTTTTT. Its protein product is CASSLGGKNTGELFF.

J is TRBJ1-4 and V is TRBV2; D remains unclear. This CDR3 contains 13 residues. Germline loops: CDR1 SNHLY, CDR2 FYNNEI. Trimming took 7 bases from V and 7 from J, leaving 13 bases between them. The CDR3 region is CASIGVGGEKLFF. The DNA for the CDR3 is TGTGCCAGCATTGGGGTTGGAGGTGAAAAACTGTTTTTT.

This chain connects TRBV3-1 (or the pseudogene TRBV3-2) to TRBJ1-6; TRBD1 matches at 11 bases. Germline V gene sequence: CDR1 LGHDT, CDR2 YNNKEL (reference sequence). V lost 1 base, J lost 14 bases, and 4 bases stayed unmatched. This CDR3 has 14 amino acids. The CDR3 loop is CASSQGTGGGALHF. The CDR3 region has the DNA TGTGCCAGCAGCCAAGGGACAGGGGGCGGCGCCCTCCACTTT.

This sequence joins TRBV21-1 and TRBJ1-6; no check of the table's D call, TRBD1, against the DNA was made. TRBV21-1 is listed as a pseudogene. This CDR3 has 14 residues. The DNA for the CDR3 is TGTGCCAGACGGGACCGGGACAGGGATTCACCCCTCCACTTT. Translating gives CARRDRDRDSPLHF.

In this sample, this clone turned up once. This chain links TRBV7-2 with TRBJ2-3; D not certain. The CDR3 consists of 16 residues. The germline V gene has CDR1 SGHTA and CDR2 FQGNSA. The germline V and J ends were trimmed by 1 base and 1 base, with 12 bases remaining between them. This CDR3 reads CASSLGLHIRTDTQYF. CDR3 sequence (DNA): TGTGCCAGCAGCTTAGGACTCCATATCCGCACAGATACGCAGTATTTT.

This sequence joins TRBV6-5 and TRBJ1-2; D not certain. Deletions cut 5 bases from V and 4 bases from J, with 11 bases between. This CDR3 has 13 amino acids. Germline-derived CDR1 and CDR2 are MNHEY and SVGAGI. The CDR3 region has the DNA TGTGCCAGCAGTCCGAATTCACTCTATGGCTACACCTTC. Amino acid sequence: CASSPNSLYGYTF.

This clone turned up a few times. This rearrangement joins TRBV6-5 to TRBJ1-1; 7 bases fit TRBD1. The germline gives CDR1 MNHEY, CDR2 SVGAGI. V shed 7 bases, J shed 0 bases, and the junction held 5 bases outside the gene matches. CDR3 length: 14 amino acids. As DNA, the CDR3 is TGTGCCAGCACCGGACAGGCGATGAACACTGAAGCTTTCTTT. This gives the protein CASTGQAMNTEAFF.

V gene TRBV2 combines with J gene TRBJ2-5; D uncertain. Trimming took 7 bases from V and 5 from J, leaving 11 bases between them. The germline CDR1 and CDR2 sequences are SNHLY and FYNNEI. CDR3 length equals 12 residues. This CDR3 reads CASTTVRETQYF. The CDR3, as DNA: TGTGCCAGCACCACCGTCCGGGAGACCCAGTACTTC.

The chain couples TRBV5-1 to TRBJ1-3; D is ambiguous. V gave up 3 bases and J gave up 0 bases, with 7 bases separating them. Germline V gene data show CDR1 as SGHRS and CDR2 as YFSETQ. This CDR3 comprises 14 residues. The CDR3: CASSSASSGNTIYF. As DNA, the CDR3 is TGCGCCAGCAGCTCAGCGAGCTCTGGAAACACCATATATTTT.

The chain combines TRBV3-1 (or the pseudogene TRBV3-2) with TRBJ2-5; D is unresolved. V lost 0 bases to trimming and J lost 4 bases, with 6 bases between them. CDR1 LGHDT and CDR2 YNNKEL come from the germline V gene (reference sequence). This CDR3 is 13 amino acids long. The CDR3 DNA follows: TGTGCCAGCAGCCAAGATAGTAGAGAGACCCAGTACTTC. It is translated as CASSQDSRETQYF.

J is TRBJ2-3 and V is TRBV19; maybe TRBD1 (6 bases). The CDR3 is 13 amino acids. V shed 6 bases and J shed 4 bases, with 11 bases lying between them. CDR1 is LNHDA, CDR2 SQIVND, per germline (reference sequence). DNA of the CDR3: TGTGCCAGTAGCCCCCAGGGGCCAGATACGCAGTATTTT. Amino acid sequence: CASSPQGPDTQYF.

V gene TRBV11-2 combines with J gene TRBJ2-2; 8 positions match TRBD2. This CDR3 comprises 18 residues. Germline loops: CDR1 SGHAT, CDR2 FQNNGV. J lost 2 bases, V lost 5 bases, and 13 bases had no gene match. CDR3 sequence reads: CASSPELAVTTNTGELFF. The CDR3 DNA reads TGTGCCAGCAGCCCAGAACTAGCGGTTACAACCAACACCGGGGAGCTGTTTTTT. Looking up the rest from reference TRBV11-2 and TRBJ2-2 gives the full variable domain: EAGVAQSPRYKIIEKRQSVAFWCNPISGHATLYWYQQILGQGPKLLIQFQNNGVVDDSQLPKDRFSAERLKGVDSTLKIQPAKLEDSAVYLCASSPELAVTTNTGELFFGEGSRLTVL.

The chain couples TRBV4-3 to TRBJ2-3; maybe TRBD2 (6 bases). V was cut by 0 bases and J by 3 bases, with 16 bases left in between. The CDR3 loop spans 17 amino acids. Germline loops: CDR1 LGHNA, CDR2 YSLEER. The CDR3 reads CASSQDWVGAGTDTQYF. CDR3 in DNA: TGCGCCAGCAGCCAAGACTGGGTCGGGGCGGGGACAGATACGCAGTATTTT.

The V and J genes are TRBV7-2 and TRBJ1-1; 7 nucleotides agree with TRBD1. Trimming took 6 bases from V and 3 from J; bases not matched to a gene: 7. The V gene's germline CDR1 is SGHTA and CDR2 FQGNSA. The CDR3 runs 14 residues. The CDR3 DNA sequence: TGTGCCAGCAGTCGCCGACAGGGAGACACTGAAGCTTTCTTT. Translating gives CASSRRQGDTEAFF.

The V and J genes are TRBV6-1 and TRBJ1-2; D might be TRBD1 (5 bases). The V and J ends lost 1 base and 0 bases respectively, with 18 bases between them. Germline CDR1 MNHNS, CDR2 SASEGT. This CDR3 has 18 residues. The CDR3 here is CASSEGYGGRGANYGYTF. Written as DNA, the CDR3 is TGTGCCAGCAGTGAAGGTTACGGGGGAAGGGGCGCTAACTATGGCTACACCTTC.